These 17 T cell receptor beta chains share one sample of origin, sequenced in a study of OX40 agonist ivuxolimab in advanced cancers. TCRdb's copy holds only in-frame clones and misses some; the assay was immunoSEQ multiplex PCR. Here the sample spans tens of thousands of clones, around 84% being singletons. Material: CD4+ or CD8+ T cells sorted from blood, obtained in a trial of the OX40 agonist ivuxolimab. These TCRs come from an adult with an advanced solid tumor such as melanoma, head and neck, liver or kidney cancer.

The chain carries TRBV5-1 and TRBJ2-3; 7 positions match TRBD1. The V segment lost 0 bases and the J segment 1 base; nucleotides outside the gene matches: 8. Germline V gene lookup returns CDR1 SGHRS and CDR2 YFSETQ. The CDR3 consists of 17 residues. The CDR3 reads CASSLGLTGLGTDTQYF. The CDR3 DNA follows: TGCGCCAGCAGCTTGGGGCTGACAGGGCTAGGCACAGATACGCAGTATTTT.

This clone was detected once. The V gene is TRBV27, the J gene TRBJ2-3; weak D call: TRBD2 (5 bases). The CDR3 runs to 17 residues. V was shortened by 0 bases and J by 2 bases, with 15 bases between the two germline ends. Germline assignment: CDR1 MNHEY and CDR2 SMNVEV (reference sequence). The DNA of the CDR3 is TGTGCCAGCAGTTTATCATCCTGGAGGAATCCCACAGATACGCAGTATTTT. Amino acid sequence: CASSLSSWRNPTDTQYF.

This chain links TRBV5-1 with TRBJ2-5, with 7 bases identical to TRBD2. CDR3 length: 16 residues. CDR1 and CDR2 from the germline V gene are SGHRS and YFSETQ. Trimming at V came to 7 bases and at J to 5 bases, leaving 17 bases not matched to a gene. The CDR3 region is CASPCCASGYRETQYF. In DNA form, the CDR3 reads TGCGCCAGCCCTTGTTGCGCTAGCGGTTACAGGGAGACCCAGTACTTC.

The V gene is TRBV30, the J gene TRBJ1-4; D is unclear. From germline, CDR1 is GTSNPN and CDR2 SVGIG (reference sequence). CDR3 length: 13 residues. The ends were cut back, 1 base at V and 5 bases at J, with 8 bases in the middle. Written as DNA, the CDR3 is TGTGCCTGGAGTGAGCGCATAAATGAAAAACTGTTTTTT. Translating gives CAWSERINEKLFF.

The chain joins TRBV29-1 to TRBJ2-5; a possible D gene is TRBD2 (5 bases). Germline lookup yields CDR1 SQVTM and CDR2 ANQGSEA. The CDR3 sequence is 13 residues long. V dropped 7 bases and J dropped 5 bases, with 17 bases sitting between them. Here the CDR3 reads CSAVSGPGETQYF. The CDR3 nucleotides read TGCAGCGCGGTATCCGGGCCGGGGGAGACCCAGTACTTC. Full variable domain (rest looked up from reference TRBV29-1 and TRBJ2-5): SAVISQKPSRDICQRGTSLTIQCQVDSQVTMMFWYRQQPGQSLTLIATANQGSEATYESGFVIDKFPISRPNLTFSTLTVSNMSPEDSSIYLCSAVSGPGETQYFGPGTRLLVL.

The chain joins TRBV7-2 to TRBJ2-5, with D uncertain. Germline lookup yields CDR1 SGHTA and CDR2 FQGNSA. The CDR3 length is 14 residues. The V end was cut by 5 bases, the J end by 7 bases, with 17 bases between. The CDR3 nucleotides read TGTGCCAGCAGCCGCAGAGCAGATGTGGGGACCCAGTACTTC. It encodes CASSRRADVGTQYF.

This clone has only one observation. This rearrangement joins TRBV5-1 to TRBJ2-1, with 11 bases lining up with TRBD1. Germline CDR1 is SGHRS and CDR2 is YFSETQ. With V trimmed by 4 bases and J by 5 bases, 5 bases remained unmatched. The CDR3 runs 15 residues. The CDR3 protein is CASSTGQGANNEQFF. CDR3 DNA sequence: TGCGCCAGCAGCACCGGACAGGGGGCCAACAATGAGCAGTTCTTC.

This chain uses TRBV29-1 with TRBJ1-1; D might be TRBD1 (6 bases). V was clipped by 6 bases and J by 1 base, with 12 bases between them. This CDR3 has 13 amino acids. CDR1 and CDR2 (germline): SQVTM, ANQGSEA. CDR3 region: CSVDGGQNTEAFF. In nucleotides, the CDR3 is TGCAGCGTAGACGGGGGACAGAACACTGAAGCTTTCTTT.

The chain is built from TRBV7-3 and TRBJ2-5; 9 nucleotides agree with TRBD2. The CDR3 covers 15 residues. J gave up 1 base and V 5 bases, and 5 bases lay outside the gene matches. Germline CDR1 is SGHTA and CDR2 is FQGTGA. The chain's CDR3 is CASSPLAGSQETQYF. In DNA form, the CDR3 reads TGTGCCAGCAGCCCTCTAGCGGGAAGCCAAGAGACCCAGTACTTC. The full variable domain, completed using reference TRBV7-3 and TRBJ2-5, is GAGVSQTPSNKVTEKGKYVELRCDPISGHTALYWYRQSLGQGPEFLIYFQGTGAADDSGLPNDRFFAVRPEGSVSTLKIQRTERGDSAVYLCASSPLAGSQETQYFGPGTRLLVL.

The chain carries TRBV11-2 and TRBJ2-7; unclear D gene. This CDR3 is 14 amino acids long. Germline V lookup: CDR1 SGHAT, CDR2 FQNNGV. V gave up 0 bases and J gave up 6 bases, with 12 bases separating them. The CDR3 nucleotides read TGTGCCAGCAGCTTAGACAGGAAGGAGCGCGAGCAGTACTTC. It translates to CASSLDRKEREQYF.

V is TRBV6-1 and J is TRBJ2-5; perhaps D is TRBD1 or TRBD2 (5 bases each). The germline V and J ends were trimmed by 8 bases and 3 bases, with 19 bases remaining between them. Per germline, CDR1 MNHNS and CDR2 SASEGT. This CDR3 has 15 amino acids. CDR3 DNA: TGTGCCAGCGGCGCCGGGACGGCCAGGGAAGAGACCCAGTACTTC. This gives the protein CASGAGTAREETQYF.

In regard to this clone: Other DNA sequences of this sample code for an identical CDR3. The chain is built from TRBV2 and TRBJ1-5, with D possibly matching TRBD1 (5 bases). Germline assignment: CDR1 SNHLY and CDR2 FYNNEI. V lost 1 base and J lost 7, with 11 bases in between. The CDR3 runs to 14 residues. CDR3 in amino acids: CASSEVQGGQPQHF. The CDR3 nucleotides read TGTGCCAGCAGTGAAGTCCAGGGAGGACAGCCCCAGCATTTT.

The chain recombines TRBV30 with TRBJ2-3; TRBD2 aligns across 16 bases. There are 17 residues in the CDR3. Trimming took 2 bases from V and 4 from J; bases not matched to a gene: 6. CDR1 is GTSNPN, CDR2 SVGIG, per germline (reference sequence). The DNA for the CDR3 is TGTGCCTGGAGTCCGGGACTAGCGGGAGGGAGGGCAGATACGCAGTATTTT. Translating gives CAWSPGLAGGRADTQYF.

This clone was recorded only once. The rearrangement links TRBV19 to TRBJ1-2, with D unresolved. CDR3 length: 13 amino acids. The V gene's germline CDR1 is LNHDA and CDR2 SQIVND (reference sequence). V was clipped by 3 bases and J by 8 bases, with 13 bases between them. CDR3: CASSIVGPWGYTF. CDR3 coding DNA: TGTGCCAGTAGTATCGTCGGTCCTTGGGGCTACACCTTC.

This clone was observed a single time. V is TRBV30 and J is TRBJ2-5; 10 bases are shared with TRBD2. V shed 4 bases, J shed 4 bases, and the junction held 3 bases outside the gene matches. Germline V CDR1 and CDR2: GTSNPN, SVGIG (reference sequence). The CDR3 is 13 amino acids. Here the CDR3 reads CAWTSGRLETQYF. CDR3 DNA sequence: TGTGCCTGGACTAGCGGGAGACTAGAGACCCAGTACTTC. Complete variable domain (other parts from reference TRBV30 and TRBJ2-5): SQTIHQWPATLVQPVGSPLSLECTVEGTSNPNLYWYRQAAGRGLQLLFYSVGIGQISSEVPQNLSASRPQDRQFILSSKKLLLSDSGFYLCAWTSGRLETQYFGPGTRLLVL.

This sequence joins TRBV4-1 and TRBJ2-1, with D perhaps matching TRBD2 (6 bases). CDR1 is MGHRA and CDR2 is YSYEKL in the germline V gene. This CDR3 region has 17 residues. V was clipped by 0 bases and J by 8 bases, with 20 bases between them. CDR3 in DNA: TGCGCCAGCAGCCAAGAAGAGTTTTTAGCGGCGAGCCATGAGCAGTTCTTC. This translates into CASSQEEFLAASHEQFF.

The count of this clone is one. The chain joins TRBV6-1 to TRBJ1-2; no clear D. Germline CDR1 and CDR2: MNHNS and SASEGT. This CDR3 spans 12 amino acids. The V and J ends lost 6 bases and 8 bases respectively, with 13 bases between them. The CDR3 spells CASRSDGLGYTF. The CDR3 region has the DNA TGTGCCAGCAGATCGGACGGGCTCGGCTACACCTTC.